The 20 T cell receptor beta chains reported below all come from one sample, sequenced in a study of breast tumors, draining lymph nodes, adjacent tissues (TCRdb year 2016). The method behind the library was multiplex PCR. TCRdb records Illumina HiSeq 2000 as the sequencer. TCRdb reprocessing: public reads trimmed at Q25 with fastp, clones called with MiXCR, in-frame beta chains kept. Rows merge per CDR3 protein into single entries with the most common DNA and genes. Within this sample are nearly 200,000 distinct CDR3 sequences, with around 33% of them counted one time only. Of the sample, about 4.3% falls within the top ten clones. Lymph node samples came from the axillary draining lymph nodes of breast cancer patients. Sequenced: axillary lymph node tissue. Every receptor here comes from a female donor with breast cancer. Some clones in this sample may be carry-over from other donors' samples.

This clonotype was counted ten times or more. CDR3 sequence: CSVELLQSNEKLFF. CDR3 nucleotides: TGCAGCGTTGAATTGTTACAGTCTAATGAAAAACTGTTTTTT. The gene calls are TRBV29-1 and TRBJ1-4, with no clear D. The V and J ends lost 2 bases and 3 bases respectively, with 10 bases between them. Germline-derived CDR1 and CDR2 are SQVTM and ANQGSEA. The CDR3 has 14 amino acids.

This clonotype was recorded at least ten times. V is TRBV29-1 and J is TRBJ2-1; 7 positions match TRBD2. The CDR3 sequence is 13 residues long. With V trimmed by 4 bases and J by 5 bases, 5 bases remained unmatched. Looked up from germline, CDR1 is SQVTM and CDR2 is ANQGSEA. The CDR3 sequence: CSVGGGSHNEQFF. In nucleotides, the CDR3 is TGCAGCGTTGGGGGCGGGAGCCACAATGAGCAGTTCTTC.

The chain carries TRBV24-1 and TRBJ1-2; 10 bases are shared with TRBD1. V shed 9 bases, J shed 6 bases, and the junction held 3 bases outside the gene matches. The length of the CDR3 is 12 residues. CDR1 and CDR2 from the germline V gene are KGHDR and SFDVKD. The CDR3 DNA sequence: TGTGCCACCCGACAGGGGGCTGATGGCTACACCTTC. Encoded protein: CATRQGADGYTF.

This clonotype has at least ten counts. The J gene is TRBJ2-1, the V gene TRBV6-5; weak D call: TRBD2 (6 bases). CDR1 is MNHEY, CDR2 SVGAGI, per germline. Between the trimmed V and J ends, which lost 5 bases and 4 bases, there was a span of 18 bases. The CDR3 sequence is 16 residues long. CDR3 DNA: TGTGCCAGCAGTCGCCCGGGACTTAACCTATACAATGAGCAGTTCTTC. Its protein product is CASSRPGLNLYNEQFF.

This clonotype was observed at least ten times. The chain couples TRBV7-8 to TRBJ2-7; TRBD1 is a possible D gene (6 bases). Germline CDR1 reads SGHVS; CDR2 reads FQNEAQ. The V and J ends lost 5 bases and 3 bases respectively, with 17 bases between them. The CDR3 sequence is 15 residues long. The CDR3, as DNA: TGTGCCAGCAGCCCCTCAGCAGGGGTAGTCTACGAGCAGTACTTC. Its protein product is CASSPSAGVVYEQYF.

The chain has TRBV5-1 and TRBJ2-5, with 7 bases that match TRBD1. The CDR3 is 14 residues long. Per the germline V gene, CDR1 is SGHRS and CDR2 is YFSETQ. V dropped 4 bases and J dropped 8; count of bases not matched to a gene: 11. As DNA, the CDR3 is TGCGCCAGCAGCATACGACAGGGCGTGCACACCCAGTACTTC. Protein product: CASSIRQGVHTQYF.

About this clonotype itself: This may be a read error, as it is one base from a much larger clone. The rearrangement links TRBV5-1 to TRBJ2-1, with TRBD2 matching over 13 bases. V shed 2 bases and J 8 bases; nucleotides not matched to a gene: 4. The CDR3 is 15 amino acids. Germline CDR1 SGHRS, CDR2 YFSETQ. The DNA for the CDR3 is TGCGCCAGCAGCTTATTACTAGCGGGAGGGGATGAGCAGTTCTTC. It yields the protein CASSLLLAGGDEQFF. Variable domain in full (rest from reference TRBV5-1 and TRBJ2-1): KAGVTQTPRYLIKTRGQQVTLSCSPISGHRSVSWYQQTPGQGLQFLFEYFSETQRNKGNFPGRFSGRQFSNSRSEMNVSTLELGDSALYLCASSLLLAGGDEQFFGPGTRLTVL.

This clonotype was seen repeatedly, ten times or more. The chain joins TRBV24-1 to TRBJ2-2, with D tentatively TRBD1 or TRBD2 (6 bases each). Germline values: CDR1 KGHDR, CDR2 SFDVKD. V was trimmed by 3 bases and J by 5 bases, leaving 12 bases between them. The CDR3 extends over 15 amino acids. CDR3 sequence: CATSDPGAPTGELFF. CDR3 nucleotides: TGTGCCACCAGTGATCCGGGGGCGCCGACCGGGGAGCTGTTTTTT.

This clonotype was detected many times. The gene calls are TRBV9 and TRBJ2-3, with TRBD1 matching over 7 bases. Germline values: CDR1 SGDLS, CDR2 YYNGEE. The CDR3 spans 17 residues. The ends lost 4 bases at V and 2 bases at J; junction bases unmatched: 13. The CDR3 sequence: CASSPQRGTVDTDTQYF. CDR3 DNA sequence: TGTGCCAGCAGCCCTCAACGAGGGACAGTAGACACAGATACGCAGTATTTT.

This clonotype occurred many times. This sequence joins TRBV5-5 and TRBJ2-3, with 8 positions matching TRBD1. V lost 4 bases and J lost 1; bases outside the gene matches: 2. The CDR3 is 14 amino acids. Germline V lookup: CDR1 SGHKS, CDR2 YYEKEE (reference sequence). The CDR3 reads CASSMTGGTDTQYF. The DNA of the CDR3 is TGTGCCAGCAGCATGACAGGGGGCACAGATACGCAGTATTTT. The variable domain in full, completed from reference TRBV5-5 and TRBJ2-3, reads DAGVTQSPTHLIKTRGQQVTLRCSPISGHKSVSWYQQVLGQGPQFIFQYYEKEERGRGNFPDRFSARQFPNYSSELNVNALLLGDSALYLCASSMTGGTDTQYFGPGTRLTVL.

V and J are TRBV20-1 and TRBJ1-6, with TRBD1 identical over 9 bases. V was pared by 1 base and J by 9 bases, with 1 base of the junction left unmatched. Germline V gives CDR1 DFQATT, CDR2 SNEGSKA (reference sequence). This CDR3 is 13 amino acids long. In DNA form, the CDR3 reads TGCAGTGCTAGAGGGACAGGGGTTTCACCCCTCCACTTT. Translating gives CSARGTGVSPLHF.

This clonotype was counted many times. CDR3 protein: CASSSHSGTRQNTGELFF. The CDR3, as DNA: TGTGCCAGCAGCTCCCATTCCGGGACTAGGCAGAACACCGGGGAGCTGTTTTTT. V usage is TRBV5-8 and J usage is TRBJ2-2; TRBD2 matches 8 bases. Germline CDR1 is SGHTS and CDR2 is YDEGEE. The CDR3 runs to 18 residues. The junction had 11 bases not matched to a gene; V was cut back by 3 bases and J by 1 base.

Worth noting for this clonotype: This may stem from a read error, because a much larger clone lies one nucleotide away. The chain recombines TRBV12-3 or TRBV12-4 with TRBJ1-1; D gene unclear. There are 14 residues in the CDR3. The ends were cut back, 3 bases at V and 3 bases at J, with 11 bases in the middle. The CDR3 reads CASSFGVEDTEAFF. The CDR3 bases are TGTGCCAGCAGTTTCGGTGTGGAGGACACTGAAGCTTTCTTT.

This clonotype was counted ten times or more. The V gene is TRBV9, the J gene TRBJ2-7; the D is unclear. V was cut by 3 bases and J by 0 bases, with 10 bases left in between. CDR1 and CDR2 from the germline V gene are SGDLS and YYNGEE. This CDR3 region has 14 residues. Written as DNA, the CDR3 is TGTGCCAGCAGCGCATCAGACCCCTCCTACGAGCAGTACTTC. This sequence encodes CASSASDPSYEQYF.

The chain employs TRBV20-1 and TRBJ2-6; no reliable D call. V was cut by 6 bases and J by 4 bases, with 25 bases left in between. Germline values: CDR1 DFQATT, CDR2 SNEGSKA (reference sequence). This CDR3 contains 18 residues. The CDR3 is CSAAPAFGATAGANVLTF. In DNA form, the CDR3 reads TGCAGTGCGGCGCCAGCCTTTGGAGCGACCGCCGGGGCCAACGTCCTGACTTTC.

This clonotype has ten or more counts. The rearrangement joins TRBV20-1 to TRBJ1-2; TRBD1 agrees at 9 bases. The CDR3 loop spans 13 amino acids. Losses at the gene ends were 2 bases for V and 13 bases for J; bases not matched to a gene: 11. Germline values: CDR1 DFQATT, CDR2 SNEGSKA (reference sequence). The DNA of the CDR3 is TGCAGTGCTAGAACCGGGACAGGGAAATCCAGCACCTTC. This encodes CSARTGTGKSSTF.

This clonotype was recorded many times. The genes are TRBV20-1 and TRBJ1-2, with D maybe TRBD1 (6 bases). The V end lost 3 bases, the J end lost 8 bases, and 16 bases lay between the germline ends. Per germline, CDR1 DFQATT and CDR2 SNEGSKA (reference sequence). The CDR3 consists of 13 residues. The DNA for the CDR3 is TGCAGTGCTAGTTTGGGGGCGGGTAAGGGCTACACCTTC. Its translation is CSASLGAGKGYTF.

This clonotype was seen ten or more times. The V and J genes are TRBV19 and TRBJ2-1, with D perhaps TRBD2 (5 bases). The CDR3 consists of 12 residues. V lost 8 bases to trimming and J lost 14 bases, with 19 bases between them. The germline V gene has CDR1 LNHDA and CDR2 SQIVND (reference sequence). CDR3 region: CASSKPLEGEFF. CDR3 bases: TGTGCCAGTTCAAAGCCCCTCGAGGGCGAGTTCTTC.

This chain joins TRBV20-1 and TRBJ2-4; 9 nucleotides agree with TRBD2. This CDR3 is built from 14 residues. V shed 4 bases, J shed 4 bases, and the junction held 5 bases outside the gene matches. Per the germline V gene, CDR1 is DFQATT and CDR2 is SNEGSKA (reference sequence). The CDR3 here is CSATKTSGKNIQYF. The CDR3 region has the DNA TGCAGTGCTACTAAGACTAGCGGAAAAAACATTCAGTACTTC.

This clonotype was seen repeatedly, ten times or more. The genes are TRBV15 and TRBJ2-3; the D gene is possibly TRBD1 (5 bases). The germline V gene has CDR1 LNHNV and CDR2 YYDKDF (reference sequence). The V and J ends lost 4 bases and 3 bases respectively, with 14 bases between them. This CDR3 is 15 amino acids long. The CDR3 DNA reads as TGTGCCACCAGCACTGGTAGAAGACAGACAGATACGCAGTATTTT. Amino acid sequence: CATSTGRRQTDTQYF.